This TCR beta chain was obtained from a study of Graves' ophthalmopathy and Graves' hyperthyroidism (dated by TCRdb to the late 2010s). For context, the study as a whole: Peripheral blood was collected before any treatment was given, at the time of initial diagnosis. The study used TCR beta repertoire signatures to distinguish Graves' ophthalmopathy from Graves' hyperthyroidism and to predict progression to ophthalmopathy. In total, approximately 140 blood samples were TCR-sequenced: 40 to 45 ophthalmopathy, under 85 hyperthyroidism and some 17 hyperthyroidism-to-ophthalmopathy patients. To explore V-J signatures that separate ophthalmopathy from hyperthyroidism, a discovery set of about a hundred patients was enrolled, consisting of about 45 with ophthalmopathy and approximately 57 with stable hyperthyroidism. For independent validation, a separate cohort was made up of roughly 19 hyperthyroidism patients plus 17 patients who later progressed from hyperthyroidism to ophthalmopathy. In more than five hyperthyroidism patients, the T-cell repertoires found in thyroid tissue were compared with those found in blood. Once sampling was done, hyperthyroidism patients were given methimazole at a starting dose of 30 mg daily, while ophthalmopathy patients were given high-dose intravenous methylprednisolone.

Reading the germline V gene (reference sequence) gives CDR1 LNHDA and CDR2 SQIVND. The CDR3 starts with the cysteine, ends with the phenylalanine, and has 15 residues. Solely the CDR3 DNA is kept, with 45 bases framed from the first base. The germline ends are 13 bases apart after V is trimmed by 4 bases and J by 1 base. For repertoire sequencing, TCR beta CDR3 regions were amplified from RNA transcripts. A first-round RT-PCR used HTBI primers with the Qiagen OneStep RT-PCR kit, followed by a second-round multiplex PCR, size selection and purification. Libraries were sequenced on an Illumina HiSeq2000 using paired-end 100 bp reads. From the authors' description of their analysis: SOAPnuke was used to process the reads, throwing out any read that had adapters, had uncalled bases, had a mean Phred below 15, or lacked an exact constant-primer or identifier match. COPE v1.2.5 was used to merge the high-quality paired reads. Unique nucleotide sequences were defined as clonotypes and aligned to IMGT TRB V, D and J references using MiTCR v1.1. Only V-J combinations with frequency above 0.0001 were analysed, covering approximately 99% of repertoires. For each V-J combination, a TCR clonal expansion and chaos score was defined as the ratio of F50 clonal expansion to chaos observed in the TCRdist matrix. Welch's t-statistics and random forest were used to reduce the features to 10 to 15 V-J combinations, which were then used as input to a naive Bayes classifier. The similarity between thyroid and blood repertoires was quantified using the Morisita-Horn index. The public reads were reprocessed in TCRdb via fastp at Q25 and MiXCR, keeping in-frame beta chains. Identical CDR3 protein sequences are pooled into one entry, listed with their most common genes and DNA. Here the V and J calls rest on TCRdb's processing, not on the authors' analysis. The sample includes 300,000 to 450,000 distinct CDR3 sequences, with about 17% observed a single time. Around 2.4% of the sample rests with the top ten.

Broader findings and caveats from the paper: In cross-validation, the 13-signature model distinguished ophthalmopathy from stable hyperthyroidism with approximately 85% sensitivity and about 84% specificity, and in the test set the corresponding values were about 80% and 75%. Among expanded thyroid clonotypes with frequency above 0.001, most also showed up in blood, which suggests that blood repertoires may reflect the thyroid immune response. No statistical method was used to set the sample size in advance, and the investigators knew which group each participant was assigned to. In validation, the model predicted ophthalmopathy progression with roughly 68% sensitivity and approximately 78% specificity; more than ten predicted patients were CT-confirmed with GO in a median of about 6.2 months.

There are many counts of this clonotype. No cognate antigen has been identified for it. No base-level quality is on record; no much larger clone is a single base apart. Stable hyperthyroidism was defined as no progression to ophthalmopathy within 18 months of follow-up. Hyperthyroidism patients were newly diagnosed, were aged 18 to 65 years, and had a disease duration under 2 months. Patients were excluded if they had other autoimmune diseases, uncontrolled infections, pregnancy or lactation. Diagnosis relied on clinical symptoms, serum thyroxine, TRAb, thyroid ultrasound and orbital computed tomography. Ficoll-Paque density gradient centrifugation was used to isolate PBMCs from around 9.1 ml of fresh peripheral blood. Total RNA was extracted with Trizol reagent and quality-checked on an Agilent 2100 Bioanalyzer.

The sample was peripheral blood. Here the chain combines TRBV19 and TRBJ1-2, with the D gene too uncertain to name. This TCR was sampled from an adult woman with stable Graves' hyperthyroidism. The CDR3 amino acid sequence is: CASSKRTVLNYGYTF. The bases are TGTGCCAGTAGTAAGAGAACAGTACTTAACTATGGCTACACCTTC.